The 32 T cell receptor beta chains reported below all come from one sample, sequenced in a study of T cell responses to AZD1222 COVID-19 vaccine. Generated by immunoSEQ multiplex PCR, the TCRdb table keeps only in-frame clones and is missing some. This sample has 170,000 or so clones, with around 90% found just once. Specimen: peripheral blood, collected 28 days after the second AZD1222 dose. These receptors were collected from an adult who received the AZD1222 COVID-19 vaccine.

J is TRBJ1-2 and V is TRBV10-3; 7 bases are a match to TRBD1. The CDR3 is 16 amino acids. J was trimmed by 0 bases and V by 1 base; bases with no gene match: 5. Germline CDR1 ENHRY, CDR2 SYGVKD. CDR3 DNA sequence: TGTGCCATCAGTGAGTTGCAGGGGGAACCTAACTATGGCTACACCTTC. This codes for CAISELQGEPNYGYTF.

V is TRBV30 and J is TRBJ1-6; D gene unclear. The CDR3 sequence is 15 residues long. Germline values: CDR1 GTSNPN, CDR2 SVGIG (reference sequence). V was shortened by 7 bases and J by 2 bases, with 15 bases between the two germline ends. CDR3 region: CAFQAPVAYNSPLHF. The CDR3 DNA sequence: TGTGCCTTTCAAGCCCCCGTGGCCTATAATTCACCCCTCCACTTT.

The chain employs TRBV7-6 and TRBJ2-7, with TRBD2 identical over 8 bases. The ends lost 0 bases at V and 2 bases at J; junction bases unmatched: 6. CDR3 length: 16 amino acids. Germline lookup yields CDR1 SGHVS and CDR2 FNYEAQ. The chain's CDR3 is CASSLAPGGGPYEQYF. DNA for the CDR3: TGTGCCAGCAGCTTAGCCCCCGGGGGGGGCCCCTACGAGCAGTACTTC.

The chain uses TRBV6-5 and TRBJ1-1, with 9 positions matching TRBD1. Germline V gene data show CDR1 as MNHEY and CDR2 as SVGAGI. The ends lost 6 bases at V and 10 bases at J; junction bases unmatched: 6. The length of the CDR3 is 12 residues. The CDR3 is CASRSGTGRAFF. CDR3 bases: TGTGCCAGCAGGTCCGGGACAGGGAGAGCTTTCTTT.

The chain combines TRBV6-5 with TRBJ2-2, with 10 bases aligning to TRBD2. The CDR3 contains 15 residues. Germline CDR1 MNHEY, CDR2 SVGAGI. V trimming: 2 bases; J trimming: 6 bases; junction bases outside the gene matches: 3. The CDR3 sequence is CASSYRSGGAGELFF. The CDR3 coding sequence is TGTGCCAGCAGTTACCGAAGCGGGGGGGCCGGGGAGCTGTTTTTT.

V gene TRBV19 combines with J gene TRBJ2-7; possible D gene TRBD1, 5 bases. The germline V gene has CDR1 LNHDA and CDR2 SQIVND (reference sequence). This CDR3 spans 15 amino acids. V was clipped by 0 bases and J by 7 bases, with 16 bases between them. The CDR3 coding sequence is TGTGCCAGTAGTATAGAGTTACAGGCCCATAGGGAGCAGTACTTC. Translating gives CASSIELQAHREQYF.

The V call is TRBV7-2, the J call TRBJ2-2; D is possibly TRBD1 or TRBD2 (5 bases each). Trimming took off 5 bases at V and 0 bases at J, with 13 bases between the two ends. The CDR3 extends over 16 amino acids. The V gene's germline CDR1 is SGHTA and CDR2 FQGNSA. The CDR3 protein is CASSPPGTSNTGELFF. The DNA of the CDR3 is TGTGCCAGCAGCCCCCCCGGGACCTCGAACACCGGGGAGCTGTTTTTT.

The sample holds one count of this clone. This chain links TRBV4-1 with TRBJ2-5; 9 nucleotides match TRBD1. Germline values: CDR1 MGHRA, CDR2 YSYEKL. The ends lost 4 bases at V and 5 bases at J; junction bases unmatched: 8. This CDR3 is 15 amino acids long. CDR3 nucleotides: TGCGCCAGCAGCCTGACAGGGGGTTCCGGGGAGACCCAGTACTTC. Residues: CASSLTGGSGETQYF.

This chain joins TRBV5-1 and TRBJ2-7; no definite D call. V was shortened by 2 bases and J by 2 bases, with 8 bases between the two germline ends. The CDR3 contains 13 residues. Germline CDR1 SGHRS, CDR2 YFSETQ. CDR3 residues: CASSFADPYEQYF. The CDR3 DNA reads TGCGCCAGCAGCTTCGCGGACCCCTACGAGCAGTACTTC.

The CDR3 region has the DNA TGTGCCAGTACAACCAGGGGGCGAGGCAATCAGCCCCAGCATTTT. Translating it yields CASTTRGRGNQPQHF. J is TRBJ1-5 and V is TRBV19; 8 bases align to TRBD1. The germline V gene has CDR1 LNHDA and CDR2 SQIVND (reference sequence). The CDR3 sequence is 15 residues long. The J segment lost 2 bases and the V segment lost 7 bases, leaving 7 bases of the junction unmatched. Combining the CDR3 with reference TRBV19 and TRBJ1-5 gives the whole variable domain DGGITQSPKYLFRKEGQNVTLSCEQNLNHDAMYWYRQDPGQGLRLIYYSQIVNDFQKGDIAEGYSVSREKKESFPLTVTSAQKNPTAFYLCASTTRGRGNQPQHFGDGTRLSIL.

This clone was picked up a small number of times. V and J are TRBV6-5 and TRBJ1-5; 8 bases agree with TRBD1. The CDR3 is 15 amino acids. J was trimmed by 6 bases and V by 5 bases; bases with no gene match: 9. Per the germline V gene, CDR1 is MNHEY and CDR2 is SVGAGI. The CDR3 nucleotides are TGTGCCAGCAGTAGAGGACAGGGCTTTGGTCAGCCCCAGCATTTT. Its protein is CASSRGQGFGQPQHF.

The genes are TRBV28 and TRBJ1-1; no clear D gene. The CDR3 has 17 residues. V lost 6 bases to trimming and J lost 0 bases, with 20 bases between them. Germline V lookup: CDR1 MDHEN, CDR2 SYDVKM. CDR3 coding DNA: TGTGCCAGCAGCCTCGAGAAAGGTTCCAAGATGAACACTGAAGCTTTCTTT. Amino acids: CASSLEKGSKMNTEAFF.

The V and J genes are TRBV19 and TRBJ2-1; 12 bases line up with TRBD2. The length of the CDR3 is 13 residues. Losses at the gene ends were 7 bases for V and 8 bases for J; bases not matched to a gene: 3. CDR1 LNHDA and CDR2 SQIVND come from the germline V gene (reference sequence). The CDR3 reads CASTLAGGDEQFF. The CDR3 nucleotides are TGTGCCAGTACGCTAGCGGGGGGGGATGAGCAGTTCTTC.

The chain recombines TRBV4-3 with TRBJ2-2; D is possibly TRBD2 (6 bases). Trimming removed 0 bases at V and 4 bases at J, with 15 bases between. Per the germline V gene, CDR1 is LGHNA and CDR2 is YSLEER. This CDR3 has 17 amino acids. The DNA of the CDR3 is TGCGCCAGCAGCCAAGAGGGCCCCGGGCGGGGCACCGGGGAGCTGTTTTTT. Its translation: CASSQEGPGRGTGELFF.

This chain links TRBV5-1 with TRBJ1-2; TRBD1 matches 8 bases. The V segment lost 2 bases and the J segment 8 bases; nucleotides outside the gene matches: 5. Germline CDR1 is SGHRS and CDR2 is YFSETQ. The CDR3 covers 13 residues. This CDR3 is CASSFADRDGYTF. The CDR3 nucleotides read TGCGCCAGCAGCTTCGCGGACAGGGACGGCTACACCTTC.

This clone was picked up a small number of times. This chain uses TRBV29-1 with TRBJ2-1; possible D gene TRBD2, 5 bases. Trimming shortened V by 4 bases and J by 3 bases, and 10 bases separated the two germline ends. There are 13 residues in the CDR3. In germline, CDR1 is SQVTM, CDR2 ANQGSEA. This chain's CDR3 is CSVAETNYNEQFF. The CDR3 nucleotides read TGCAGCGTTGCCGAGACTAACTACAATGAGCAGTTCTTC.

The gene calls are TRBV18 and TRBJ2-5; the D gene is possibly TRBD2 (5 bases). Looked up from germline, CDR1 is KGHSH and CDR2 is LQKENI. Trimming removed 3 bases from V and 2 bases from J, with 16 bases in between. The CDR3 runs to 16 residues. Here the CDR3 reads CASSPGPFGGQETQYF. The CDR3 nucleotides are TGTGCCAGCTCACCCGGGCCGTTCGGAGGTCAAGAGACCCAGTACTTC.

The CDR3 spells CASSPVTGSSGANVLTF. The DNA of the CDR3 is TGTGCCAGCTCACCCGTGACAGGAAGCTCTGGGGCCAACGTCCTGACTTTC. This sequence joins TRBV18 and TRBJ2-6, with D perhaps TRBD1 (6 bases). The CDR3 loop spans 17 amino acids. Trimming cost V 3 bases and J 0 bases, with 12 bases left between them. CDR1 is KGHSH, CDR2 LQKENI, per germline.

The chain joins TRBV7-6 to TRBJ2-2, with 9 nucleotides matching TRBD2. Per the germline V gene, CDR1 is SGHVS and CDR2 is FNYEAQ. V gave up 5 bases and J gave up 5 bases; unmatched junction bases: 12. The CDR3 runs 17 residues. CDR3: CASSPPGGGAGTGELFF. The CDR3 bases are TGTGCCAGCAGCCCCCCCGGCGGGGGGGCCGGAACCGGGGAGCTGTTTTTT.

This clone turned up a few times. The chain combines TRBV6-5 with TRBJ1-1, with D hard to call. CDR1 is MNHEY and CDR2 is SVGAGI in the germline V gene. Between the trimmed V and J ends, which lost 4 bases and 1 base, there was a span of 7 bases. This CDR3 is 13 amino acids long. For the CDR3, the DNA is TGTGCCAGCAGTTCCAACAGGAACACTGAAGCTTTCTTT. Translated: CASSSNRNTEAFF.

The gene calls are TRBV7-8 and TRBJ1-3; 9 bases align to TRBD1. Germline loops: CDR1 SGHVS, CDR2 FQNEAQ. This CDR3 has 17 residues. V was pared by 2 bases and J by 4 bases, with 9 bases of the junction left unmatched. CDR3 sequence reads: CASSLPGTGSKGNTIYF. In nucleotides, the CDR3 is TGTGCCAGCAGCTTACCCGGGACAGGGTCGAAAGGAAACACCATATATTTT.

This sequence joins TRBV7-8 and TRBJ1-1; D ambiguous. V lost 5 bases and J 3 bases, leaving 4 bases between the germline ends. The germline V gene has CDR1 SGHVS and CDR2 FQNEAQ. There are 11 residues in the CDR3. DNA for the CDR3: TGTGCCAGCAGCCCATACACTGAAGCTTTCTTT. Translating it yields CASSPYTEAFF.

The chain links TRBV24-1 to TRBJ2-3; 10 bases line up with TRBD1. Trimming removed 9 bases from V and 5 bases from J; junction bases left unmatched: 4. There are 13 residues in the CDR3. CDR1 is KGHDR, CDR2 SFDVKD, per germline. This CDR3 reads CATGGQGGDTQYF. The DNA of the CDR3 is TGTGCCACCGGCGGACAGGGGGGAGATACGCAGTATTTT.

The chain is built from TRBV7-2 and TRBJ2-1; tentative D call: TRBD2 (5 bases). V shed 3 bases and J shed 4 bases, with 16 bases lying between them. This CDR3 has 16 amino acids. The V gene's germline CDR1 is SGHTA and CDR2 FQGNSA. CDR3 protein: CASSFSVGDPYNEQFF. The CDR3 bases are TGTGCCAGCAGCTTCTCCGTGGGAGATCCATACAATGAGCAGTTCTTC.

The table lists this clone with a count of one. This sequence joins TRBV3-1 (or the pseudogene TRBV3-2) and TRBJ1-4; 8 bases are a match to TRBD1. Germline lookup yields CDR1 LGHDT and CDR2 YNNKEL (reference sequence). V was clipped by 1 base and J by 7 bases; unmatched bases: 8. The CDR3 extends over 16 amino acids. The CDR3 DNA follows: TGTGCCAGCAGCCAAGGTCCCACAGGGGGGCCTGAAAAACTGTTTTTT. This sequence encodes CASSQGPTGGPEKLFF.

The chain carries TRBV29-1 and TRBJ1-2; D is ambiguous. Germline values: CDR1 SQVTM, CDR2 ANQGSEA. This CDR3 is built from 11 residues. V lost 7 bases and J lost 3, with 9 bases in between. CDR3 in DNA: TGCAGCGCCGGGGAAGACTATGGCTACACCTTC. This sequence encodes CSAGEDYGYTF.

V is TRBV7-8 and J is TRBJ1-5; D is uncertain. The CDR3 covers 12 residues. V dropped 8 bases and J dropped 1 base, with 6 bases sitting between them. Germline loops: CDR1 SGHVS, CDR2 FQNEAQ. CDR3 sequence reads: CASGKSNQPQHF. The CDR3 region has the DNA TGTGCCAGCGGGAAAAGCAATCAGCCCCAGCATTTT.

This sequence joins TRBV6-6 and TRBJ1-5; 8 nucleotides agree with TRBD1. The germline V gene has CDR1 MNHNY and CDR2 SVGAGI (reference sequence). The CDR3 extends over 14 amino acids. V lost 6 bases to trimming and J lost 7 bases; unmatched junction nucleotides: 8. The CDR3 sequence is CASSEQGGGQPQHF. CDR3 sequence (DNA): TGTGCCAGCAGCGAACAGGGGGGTGGACAGCCCCAGCATTTT.

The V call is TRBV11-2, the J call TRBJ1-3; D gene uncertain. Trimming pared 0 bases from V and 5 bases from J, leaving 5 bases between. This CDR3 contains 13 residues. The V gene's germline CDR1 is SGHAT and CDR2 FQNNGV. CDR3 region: CASSLDVRNTIYF. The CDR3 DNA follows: TGTGCCAGCAGCTTAGATGTTCGAAACACCATATATTTT.

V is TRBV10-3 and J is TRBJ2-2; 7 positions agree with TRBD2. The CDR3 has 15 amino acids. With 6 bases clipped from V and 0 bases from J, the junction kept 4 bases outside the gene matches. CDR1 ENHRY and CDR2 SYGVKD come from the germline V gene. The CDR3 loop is CAIRERGANTGELFF. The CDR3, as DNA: TGTGCCATCAGAGAGCGGGGAGCGAACACCGGGGAGCTGTTTTTT.

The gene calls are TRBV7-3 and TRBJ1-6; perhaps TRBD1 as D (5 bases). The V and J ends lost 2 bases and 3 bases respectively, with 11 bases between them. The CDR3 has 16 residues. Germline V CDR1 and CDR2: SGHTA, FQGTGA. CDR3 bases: TGTGCCAGCAGCTTAGGGGGATCGGGCTATAATTCACCCCTCCACTTT. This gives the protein CASSLGGSGYNSPLHF.

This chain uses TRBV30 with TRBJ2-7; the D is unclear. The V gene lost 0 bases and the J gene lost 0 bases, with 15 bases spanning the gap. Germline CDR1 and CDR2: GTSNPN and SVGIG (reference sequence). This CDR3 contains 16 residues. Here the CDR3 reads CAWSVLGALSSYEQYF. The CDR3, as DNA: TGTGCCTGGAGTGTACTTGGCGCTTTGAGCTCCTACGAGCAGTACTTC.